One sample yielded the 9 T cell receptor beta chains listed below, sequenced in a study of cytomegalovirus exposure and HLA in healthy donors. The PCR employed 60 Vbeta primers together with 13 Jbeta primers. TCRdb's copy holds only in-frame clones and misses some; the assay was immunoSEQ multiplex PCR. The table includes some 120,000 clones, roughly 83% detected once. What was sequenced was PBMCs. The receptors originated from a woman under 30 in good health and CMV-seropositive.

The V call is TRBV30, the J call TRBJ2-7; TRBD1 agrees at 9 bases. The V gene's germline CDR1 is GTSNPN and CDR2 SVGIG (reference sequence). This CDR3 is 15 amino acids long. Trimming at V came to 5 bases and at J to 2 bases, leaving 10 bases not matched to a gene. CDR3 residues: CAWGPGQGLTYEQYF. CDR3 bases: TGTGCCTGGGGACCGGGACAGGGCCTCACCTACGAGCAGTACTTC. Complete variable domain (other parts from reference TRBV30 and TRBJ2-7): SQTIHQWPATLVQPVGSPLSLECTVEGTSNPNLYWYRQAAGRGLQLLFYSVGIGQISSEVPQNLSASRPQDRQFILSSKKLLLSDSGFYLCAWGPGQGLTYEQYFGPGTRLTVT.

The chain recombines TRBV11-2 with TRBJ1-4; TRBD1 might be the D (6 bases). With 6 bases removed from V and 2 bases from J, the gap between germline ends came to 13 bases. Germline V CDR1 and CDR2: SGHAT, FQNNGV. The CDR3 sequence is 15 residues long. As DNA, the CDR3 is TGTGCCAGCAGTCCCACAGGGCCCACTAATGAAAAACTGTTTTTT. Encoded protein: CASSPTGPTNEKLFF.

This rearrangement joins TRBV5-4 to TRBJ2-3; a weak D match, TRBD2 (5 bases). Germline V lookup: CDR1 SGHNT, CDR2 YYREEE (reference sequence). CDR3 length: 17 amino acids. Trimming stripped 0 bases from V and 1 base from J, with 15 bases between. CDR3 coding DNA: TGTGCCAGCAGCTTGGACGTCGGGGTCGTGGGCACAGATACGCAGTATTTT. It specifies CASSLDVGVVGTDTQYF. The entire variable domain, with the rest obtained from reference TRBV5-4 and TRBJ2-3, is as follows: ETGVTQSPTHLIKTRGQQVTLRCSSQSGHNTVSWYQQALGQGPQFIFQYYREEENGRGNFPPRFSGLQFPNYSSELNVNALELDDSALYLCASSLDVGVVGTDTQYFGPGTRLTVL.

The chain is built from TRBV5-1 and TRBJ1-1; 9 bases match TRBD1. The germline V gene has CDR1 SGHRS and CDR2 YFSETQ. The V and J ends lost 2 bases and 7 bases, in that order; junction bases with no gene match: 9. This CDR3 comprises 15 residues. In DNA form, the CDR3 reads TGCGCCAGCAGCTTACCTACAGGGGGCGCGGGTGAAGCTTTCTTT. It specifies CASSLPTGGAGEAFF.

This clone was seen a few times. The chain couples TRBV19 to TRBJ2-3; 10 bases line up with TRBD2. Germline CDR1 LNHDA, CDR2 SQIVND (reference sequence). The CDR3 spans 15 residues. V lost 3 bases to trimming and J lost 5 bases; unmatched junction nucleotides: 5. CDR3 DNA sequence: TGTGCCAGTAGTATTCTAGCGGGGGTTGGAGATACGCAGTATTTT. It codes for CASSILAGVGDTQYF.

The chain combines TRBV4-1 with TRBJ2-7; a possible D gene is TRBD1 (5 bases). Germline V gives CDR1 MGHRA, CDR2 YSYEKL. The CDR3 runs 14 residues. The V gene lost 3 bases and the J gene lost 2 bases, with 11 bases spanning the gap. The CDR3 nucleotides are TGCGCCAGCAGCCAGAAGACAGTGACCTACGAGCAGTACTTC. Amino acids: CASSQKTVTYEQYF.

The chain couples TRBV5-4 to TRBJ2-5; tentatively, D is TRBD1 (6 bases). The CDR3 is made up of 15 amino acids. V was shortened by 7 bases and J by 2 bases, with 18 bases between the two germline ends. The germline V gene has CDR1 SGHNT and CDR2 YYREEE (reference sequence). The chain's CDR3 is CASAQQGAEQETQYF. In DNA, the CDR3 is TGTGCCAGCGCCCAACAGGGAGCGGAGCAAGAGACCCAGTACTTC. Drawing the rest from reference TRBV5-4 and TRBJ2-5, the complete variable domain is ETGVTQSPTHLIKTRGQQVTLRCSSQSGHNTVSWYQQALGQGPQFIFQYYREEENGRGNFPPRFSGLQFPNYSSELNVNALELDDSALYLCASAQQGAEQETQYFGPGTRLLVL.

The chain is built from TRBV6-6 and TRBJ1-3, with D uncertain. Looked up from germline, CDR1 is MNHNY and CDR2 is SVGAGI (reference sequence). This CDR3 has 15 residues. V lost 4 bases, J lost 0 bases, and 10 bases lay in between. This CDR3 reads CASSSVRYSGNTIYF. The CDR3 bases are TGTGCCAGCAGTTCTGTCCGGTACTCTGGAAACACCATATATTTT.

Remarks on this clone: Distinct nucleotide sequences in the sample also encode this CDR3. The chain recombines TRBV11-2 with TRBJ1-5, with 8 bases that match TRBD1. The CDR3 totals 14 residues. Germline lookup yields CDR1 SGHAT and CDR2 FQNNGV. J gave up 9 bases and V 4 bases, and 8 bases lay outside the gene matches. CDR3: CASSSSTGVPPQHF. The CDR3 nucleotides are TGTGCCAGCAGCTCATCGACAGGGGTCCCGCCCCAGCATTTT.